Here is one T cell receptor beta chain with its context. The investigators split CD4+ cells into a CD45RA+ naive subset and a CD45RA-negative memory subset. The germline gives CDR1 SNHLY, CDR2 FYNNEI. V was trimmed by 4 bases and J by 0 bases, leaving 12 bases between them. The CDR3 contains 15 residues. The entry originates in a study of shared clonotypes between healthy human individuals. Sequenced by immunoSEQ multiplex PCR; TCRdb stores in-frame clones only, minus some. The sample lists over a million clones; approximately 98.5% were seen once. The chain recombines TRBV2 with TRBJ1-1; D may be TRBD1 (6 bases). The specimen sequenced was naive CD4+ T cells sorted from blood. Indicated subset: CD45RA+ positively selected. The source is a man in his thirties or forties in good health. In DNA, the CDR3 is TGTGCCAGCAGTGTAGCAGGGGCGCTGAACACTGAAGCTTTCTTT. Its translation is CASSVAGALNTEAFF. Full variable domain (rest looked up from reference TRBV2 and TRBJ1-1): EPEVTQTPSHQVTQMGQEVILRCVPISNHLYFYWYRQILGQKVEFLVSFYNNEISEKSEIFDDQFSVERPDGSNFTLKIRSTKLEDSAMYFCASSVAGALNTEAFFGQGTRLTVV.